This TCR beta chain was identified during a study of OX40 agonist ivuxolimab in advanced cancers. The study's findings and limits: CD4+ and CD8+ blood T cells expanded clonally by week 6 at 0.1 to 3.0 mg/kg.

Some clones are missing from TCRdb's copy, which holds only in-frame ones; the method was immunoSEQ multiplex PCR. The sample has around 40,000 clones, 75% to 90% seen once. V lost 2 bases and J lost 1, with 11 bases in between. CDR1 is LNHDA and CDR2 is SQIVND in the germline V gene (reference sequence). The length of the CDR3 is 15 residues. Note on this clone: Its target is not known.

Material: CD4+ or CD8+ T cells sorted from blood, obtained in a trial of the OX40 agonist ivuxolimab. The sequence came from an adult with an advanced solid tumor such as melanoma, head and neck, liver or kidney cancer. V gene TRBV19 combines with J gene TRBJ1-1; tentative D call: TRBD1 (5 bases). The CDR3: CASSIWGYGNTEAFF. The CDR3 bases are TGTGCCAGTAGTATATGGGGGTATGGGAACACTGAAGCTTTCTTT.